The clone carrying this T cell receptor (beta chain) was seen many times. What it binds is unknown. This specimen comes from a study of regulatory T cells in long-lasting Graves disease. Study conclusions and caveats: Having only a small sample size may have limited accuracy.

The germline V gene has CDR1 DFQATT and CDR2 SNEGSKA (reference sequence). This CDR3 has 14 amino acids. V was pared by 5 bases and J by 0 bases, with 13 bases between. Construction of TCR beta libraries relied on iRepertoire HTBI primers and on Arm-PCR targeting CDR3 regions. TCRdb passed the multiplex PCR reads through MiXCR, listing each CDR3 protein once. The table shows fewer than 400,000 distinct CDR3 sequences, with around a fifth occurring only once. The time point is: persistent/refractory GD, antithyroid drugs over 5 years with positive TRAb. There was RNA extracted from PBMCs, and the TCR library was made from it.

Sample: peripheral blood mononuclear cells (PBMCs), taken when the disease was refractory, from a patient treated with antithyroid drugs. This TCR was recovered from a female donor with Graves disease. The rearrangement links TRBV20-1 to TRBJ1-1, with a weak D call TRBD1 (6 bases). CDR3 in DNA: TGCAGTGCTGCCCGGGACACCATGAACACTGAAGCTTTCTTT. It is translated as CSAARDTMNTEAFF.